The rows below give T cell receptor beta chains drawn from one sample of a study of blood T cell repertoires in COVID-19. Libraries were prepared by immunoSEQ multiplex PCR; TCRdb keeps only in-frame clonotypes and omits some of them. The sample lists a few hundred thousand clones; more than 70% were seen once. The sequenced material came from peripheral blood. The receptors were sampled from a woman in her twenties or thirties with COVID-19, enrolled during active disease. Both conserved end residues are part of each CDR3. The D gene is left open where the match is weak. The listing skips clone size in some rows; elsewhere it reads once, few, many or a size class.

-	TRBV19	TRBD1	TRBJ2-7	TGTGCCAGTACCCCAGGGGGGGGACAGGGGACCTACGAGCAGTACTTC	CASTPGGGQGTYEQYF
once	TRBV5-1	-	TRBJ1-1	TGCGCCAGCAGCCTACGCCAAATGAACACTGAAGCTTTCTTT	CASSLRQMNTEAFF
-	TRBV29-1	TRBD1	TRBJ1-1	TGCAGCGTTGAAGAGGGGACAGGGCGTGAAGCTTTCTTT	CSVEEGTGREAFF
-	TRBV12-5	-	TRBJ2-1	TGTGCTAGTGGTTTGACAGGGTACAATGAGCAGTTCTTC	CASGLTGYNEQFF
-	TRBV24-1	-	TRBJ2-1	TGTGCCACCAGTGGGACCAGGGTGAGTGAGCAGTTCTTC	CATSGTRVSEQFF
-	TRBV5-1	TRBD1	TRBJ1-1	TGCGCCAGCAGCTTTAGGGGGCCACAGAACACTGAAGCTTTCTTT	CASSFRGPQNTEAFF
once	TRBV13	TRBD1	TRBJ2-2	TGTGCCAGCAGATCGGTGGGGACAGCGGACACCGGGGAGCTGTTTTTT	CASRSVGTADTGELFF
-	TRBV7-9	-	TRBJ2-2	TGTGCCAGCAGCTTAATGGGCGGAGGCGGGGAGCTGTTTTTT	CASSLMGGGGELFF
-	TRBV6-2/TRBV6-3	-	TRBJ1-2	TGTGCCAGCAGTTATGCTTTTGATATATTCGGGACATCGGACTATGGCTACACCTTC	CASSYAFDIFGTSDYGYTF
-	TRBV14	-	TRBJ1-1	TGTGCCAGCAGCCAACCGGACAGATACACTGAAGCTTTCTTT	CASSQPDRYTEAFF
-	TRBV5-1	TRBD1	TRBJ1-1	TGCGCCAGCAGTCTCACAGGGGTGGGAGATGAAGCTTTCTTT	CASSLTGVGDEAFF
many	TRBV3-1/TRBV3-2	-	TRBJ2-1	TGTGCCAGCAGGCACAAGGCGGGGCTCCACGAGGAGCAGTTCTTC	CASRHKAGLHEEQFF
-	TRBV29-1	TRBD1	TRBJ1-2	TGCAGCGTTGAAAGGTTTGGGACAGGGGGGAGCTACACCTTC	CSVERFGTGGSYTF
-	TRBV28	-	TRBJ2-3	TGTGCCAGCAGCCTCGATCGGGGGGCCCCCGGGATGGATACGCAGTATTTT	CASSLDRGAPGMDTQYF
-	TRBV4-1	-	TRBJ1-2	TGCGCCAGCAGCCAACCGGTTGGTCACAGTCGGGGCTACACCTTC	CASSQPVGHSRGYTF
once	TRBV3-1/TRBV3-2	-	TRBJ2-1	TGTGCCAGCAGCCAGAGGACAGCTTACAATGAGCAGTTCTTC	CASSQRTAYNEQFF
-	TRBV29-1	-	TRBJ1-2	TGCAGCGTTGCTCCTACCCGGGGTTCGGGCGGCTACACCTTC	CSVAPTRGSGGYTF
few	TRBV6-5	TRBD1	TRBJ1-2	TGTGCCAGCAGATCGTGGACAGGCTATGGCTACACCTTC	CASRSWTGYGYTF
-	TRBV28	-	TRBJ2-5	TGTGCCAGCAGTTTCGGCGGTGGCATCGGAGCGTTAGAGACCCAGTACTTC	CASSFGGGIGALETQYF
-	TRBV7-9	TRBD1	TRBJ1-2	TGTGCCAGCCGCGCCCTGGGGGACAGAGCTAACTATGGCTACACCTTC	CASRALGDRANYGYTF
-	TRBV29-1	-	TRBJ2-1	TGCAGCGTCGCCCCCTTTGAGGGAAACGCCTACAATGAGCAGTTCTTC	CSVAPFEGNAYNEQFF
few	TRBV4-1	-	TRBJ1-1	TGCGCCAGCAGCCAAGGTTTAGTTTCATCGGACAGAAGGACTGAAGCTTTCTTT	CASSQGLVSSDRRTEAFF
-	TRBV7-2	-	TRBJ2-1	TGTGCCAGCAGCCCCCTCACGTCGGGGTACAATGAGCAGTTCTTC	CASSPLTSGYNEQFF
-	TRBV28	TRBD2	TRBJ2-1	TGTGCCAGCAGTCCCCAGACGGGACTAGCGGGGCGCCAGAGTCTCTATGAGCAGTTCTTC	CASSPQTGLAGRQSLYEQFF
-	TRBV2	TRBD1	TRBJ1-5	TGTGCCAGCAGTTCGGGACAGGGAGGGGGTCAGCCCCAGCATTTT	CASSSGQGGGQPQHF
-	TRBV19	-	TRBJ2-3	TGTGCCAGTAGTGTCCTCGCGGGGGCTTCCGCAGATACGCAGTATTTT	CASSVLAGASADTQYF
-	TRBV5-1	TRBD1	TRBJ1-2	TGCGCCAGCGCTCCGACAGGGCGGGACGGTGGCTACACCTTC	CASAPTGRDGGYTF